One and the same sample provided the 23 T cell receptor beta chains below, sequenced in a study of OX40 agonist ivuxolimab in advanced cancers. The method was the immunoSEQ multiplex PCR assay. This is the immuneACCESS table as TCRdb keeps it, with only in-frame sequences that have V and J called. A part of the clones is gone; compared with another copy, unresolved V genes explain less than half, and the rest is unexplained. The sample table lists 50,000 to 65,000 clones, about 83% of them with a count of one. The ten largest clones capture about 0.63% of the sample. Sequences were derived from CD4+ or CD8+ T cells sorted from blood, sampled in a trial of the OX40 agonist ivuxolimab. The origin of the receptors is an adult with an advanced solid tumor such as melanoma, head and neck, liver or kidney cancer.

V usage is TRBV5-1 and J usage is TRBJ1-1, with D uncertain. Trimming stripped 4 bases from V and 5 bases from J, with 15 bases between. This CDR3 comprises 14 residues. The germline gives CDR1 SGHRS, CDR2 YFSETQ. The CDR3 spells CASSQDIGGTEAFF. The CDR3 region has the DNA TGCGCCAGCAGCCAAGACATTGGAGGGACTGAAGCTTTCTTT.

This chain joins TRBV9 and TRBJ2-7, with 8 bases matching TRBD2. The J segment lost 4 bases and the V segment lost 4 bases, leaving 7 bases of the junction unmatched. Germline-derived CDR1 and CDR2 are SGDLS and YYNGEE. The CDR3 contains 14 residues. Here the CDR3 reads CASSSSTSEYEQYF. Written as DNA, the CDR3 is TGTGCCAGCAGCTCCTCGACTAGCGAGTACGAGCAGTACTTC.

The rearrangement uses TRBV9 and TRBJ2-1; D tentatively fits TRBD1 or TRBD2 (5 bases each). V lost 4 bases, J lost 2 bases, and 19 bases lay in between. The germline V gene has CDR1 SGDLS and CDR2 YYNGEE. The CDR3 contains 17 residues. CDR3 DNA sequence: TGTGCCAGCAGCCCGACCTTGTGGGGGAGTACCTACAATGAGCAGTTCTTC. Its translation: CASSPTLWGSTYNEQFF.

This rearrangement joins TRBV5-1 to TRBJ1-4; no clear D. V was shortened by 1 base and J by 6 bases, with 22 bases between the two germline ends. This CDR3 has 18 residues. Germline-derived CDR1 and CDR2 are SGHRS and YFSETQ. The CDR3 reads CASSLKPFRADGDEKLFF. CDR3 bases: TGCGCCAGCAGCTTGAAACCCTTTAGGGCGGATGGGGATGAAAAACTGTTTTTT.

On this clone: The limits of the CDR3 on the DNA are not certain, so only TCRdb's listed CDR3 is given. V gene TRBV27 combines with J gene TRBJ2-1; the table's TRBD2 call for D was not verified on the DNA. Per germline, CDR1 MNHEY and CDR2 SMNVEV (reference sequence). The CDR3 is 17 amino acids long, termini counted. The CDR3 protein is CASSFAVGTSGRGGPFF.

This clone was seen more than once but under ten times. This chain uses TRBV2 with TRBJ2-7, with D possibly matching TRBD2 (5 bases). Germline V CDR1 and CDR2: SNHLY, FYNNEI. Between the trimmed V and J ends, which lost 4 bases and 4 bases, there was a span of 17 bases. This CDR3 has 15 amino acids. The CDR3 region has the DNA TGTGCCAGCAGTGTGGGCCCGAGGGCCCTATACGAGCAGTACTTC. Translated: CASSVGPRALYEQYF.

The gene calls are TRBV27 and TRBJ1-1, with TRBD1 identical over 9 bases. The germline gives CDR1 MNHEY, CDR2 SMNVEV (reference sequence). The ends lost 5 bases at V and 0 bases at J; junction bases unmatched: 4. The CDR3 is 15 amino acids. CDR3 nucleotide sequence: TGTGCCAGCAGTAGAGGGGACAGGGTGAACACTGAAGCTTTCTTT. Translated: CASSRGDRVNTEAFF.

The chain joins TRBV20-1 to TRBJ1-4; no reliable D call. V lost 4 bases to trimming and J lost 8 bases, with 5 bases between them. Germline loops: CDR1 DFQATT, CDR2 SNEGSKA (reference sequence). This CDR3 region has 10 residues. CDR3 residues: CSAIGEKLFF. CDR3 sequence (DNA): TGCAGTGCTATCGGAGAAAAACTGTTTTTT.

This sequence joins TRBV6-1 and TRBJ2-1; a possible D gene is TRBD2 (5 bases). The CDR3 has 15 amino acids. V lost 11 bases to trimming and J lost 5 bases, with 22 bases between them. Germline V gene sequence: CDR1 MNHNS, CDR2 SASEGT. The CDR3 reads CACDFEGRYNNEQFF. The CDR3 bases are TGTGCCTGCGATTTTGAGGGTCGTTACAACAATGAGCAGTTCTTC.

The chain has TRBV5-8 and TRBJ2-2; D remains ambiguous. The CDR3 spans 13 residues. Trimming took off 3 bases at V and 1 base at J, with 4 bases between the two ends. The germline gives CDR1 SGHTS, CDR2 YDEGEE. CDR3 sequence (DNA): TGTGCCAGCAGCTGGCTGAACACCGGGGAGCTGTTTTTT. Translating gives CASSWLNTGELFF. The variable domain in full, completed from reference TRBV5-8 and TRBJ2-2, reads EAGVTQSPTHLIKTRGQQATLRCSPISGHTSVYWYQQALGLGLQFLLWYDEGEERNRGNFPPRFSGRQFPNYSSELNVNALELEDSALYLCASSWLNTGELFFGEGSRLTVL.

The rearrangement joins TRBV27 to TRBJ2-7, with 7 bases that match TRBD1. This CDR3 is built from 15 residues. CDR1 and CDR2 from the germline V gene are MNHEY and SMNVEV (reference sequence). V shed 6 bases and J 3 bases; nucleotides not matched to a gene: 11. The CDR3: CASRPITGTDYEQYF. The CDR3, as DNA: TGTGCCAGCAGACCCATTACCGGGACAGACTACGAGCAGTACTTC.

The chain couples TRBV5-1 to TRBJ2-6; unclear D gene. CDR3 length: 14 residues. The germline CDR1 and CDR2 sequences are SGHRS and YFSETQ. Trimming pared 4 bases from V and 3 bases from J, leaving 8 bases between. The CDR3 DNA sequence: TGCGCCAGCAGCCGTGTGAGTGGGGCCAACGTCCTGACTTTC. Protein sequence: CASSRVSGANVLTF. The variable domain in full, with the rest retrieved from reference TRBV5-1 and TRBJ2-6, is KAGVTQTPRYLIKTRGQQVTLSCSPISGHRSVSWYQQTPGQGLQFLFEYFSETQRNKGNFPGRFSGRQFSNSRSEMNVSTLELGDSALYLCASSRVSGANVLTFGAGSRLTVL.

V and J are TRBV18 and TRBJ2-7; a possible D gene is TRBD1 (6 bases). Trimming left V 4 bases short and J 0 bases short, with 7 bases between. CDR1 is KGHSH and CDR2 is LQKENI in the germline V gene. The CDR3 is 13 residues long. The CDR3: CASSRDNSYEQYF. CDR3 DNA: TGTGCCAGCTCACGGGACAACTCCTACGAGCAGTACTTC.

The CDR3 DNA is TGCGCCAGCAGCTGGGGACTGCCTTACTACGAGCAGTACTTC. Translation gives CASSWGLPYYEQYF. This chain uses TRBV23-1 with TRBJ2-7; maybe TRBD2 (6 bases). TRBV23-1 is labeled an ORF, and its function is uncertain. The CDR3 spans 14 residues. The V end lost 6 bases, the J end lost 3 bases, and 15 bases lay between the germline ends.

The chain recombines TRBV7-9 with TRBJ1-5, with D possibly matching TRBD1 (6 bases). The CDR3 contains 12 residues. Trimming took off 4 bases at V and 11 bases at J, with 12 bases between the two ends. Germline loops: CDR1 SEHNR, CDR2 FQNEAQ (reference sequence). As DNA, the CDR3 is TGTGCCAGCAGCTCAGAAGGGGGATCCCAGCATTTT. Its translation: CASSSEGGSQHF. Variable domain in full (rest from reference TRBV7-9 and TRBJ1-5): DTGVSQNPRHKITKRGQNVTFRCDPISEHNRLYWYRQTLGQGPEFLTYFQNEAQLEKSRLLSDRFSAERPKGSFSTLEIQRTEQGDSAMYLCASSSEGGSQHFGDGTRLSIL.

V usage is TRBV5-1 and J usage is TRBJ2-2; TRBD2 is a possible D gene (6 bases). The V gene's germline CDR1 is SGHRS and CDR2 YFSETQ. This CDR3 has 15 residues. Deletions cut 2 bases from V and 4 bases from J, with 12 bases between. The CDR3 DNA sequence: TGCGCCAGCAGCTTAGGAGGGACGAGCACCGGGGAGCTGTTTTTT. This translates into CASSLGGTSTGELFF.

CDR3 DNA: TGTGCCAGCAGTGAAGTTGGAAAGGGGGATACGCAGTATTTT. Translation gives CASSEVGKGDTQYF. The chain links TRBV25-1 to TRBJ2-3; maybe TRBD1 (5 bases). Germline V gives CDR1 MGHDK, CDR2 SYGVNS. This CDR3 comprises 14 residues. Trimming took 2 bases from V and 6 from J, leaving 12 bases between them.

The chain recombines TRBV6-5 with TRBJ1-2; a possible D gene is TRBD1 (6 bases). V lost 5 bases to trimming and J lost 4 bases, with 17 bases between them. Looked up from germline, CDR1 is MNHEY and CDR2 is SVGAGI. The CDR3 runs 15 residues. DNA of the CDR3: TGTGCCAGCAGTCCCCAGGGAACAGGGAGCTATGGCTACACCTTC. Amino acid sequence: CASSPQGTGSYGYTF.

The rearrangement joins TRBV27 to TRBJ2-5; 9 bases line up with TRBD1. CDR1 and CDR2 from the germline V gene are MNHEY and SMNVEV (reference sequence). The CDR3 runs to 15 residues. With 5 bases clipped from V and 5 bases from J, the junction kept 9 bases outside the gene matches. The CDR3 nucleotides are TGTGCCAGCAGTCACCGGGACAGGGAGTGGGAGACCCAGTACTTC. Protein product: CASSHRDREWETQYF.

The V call is TRBV2, the J call TRBJ2-7; D possibly corresponds to TRBD1 (6 bases). The CDR3 is made up of 12 amino acids. V was trimmed by 5 bases and J by 4 bases, leaving 9 bases between them. The germline V gene encodes CDR1 SNHLY and CDR2 FYNNEI. The CDR3 coding sequence is TGTGCCAGCAGTACAGGGTTATACGAGCAGTACTTC. Its translation: CASSTGLYEQYF. The full variable domain, rest sourced from reference TRBV2 and TRBJ2-7, is EPEVTQTPSHQVTQMGQEVILRCVPISNHLYFYWYRQILGQKVEFLVSFYNNEISEKSEIFDDQFSVERPDGSNFTLKIRSTKLEDSAMYFCASSTGLYEQYFGPGTRLTVT.

This rearrangement joins TRBV9 to TRBJ2-5, with 11 bases matching TRBD1. The CDR3 has 15 residues. The germline V gene has CDR1 SGDLS and CDR2 YYNGEE. J lost 4 bases, V lost 3 bases, and 5 bases had no gene match. The CDR3 is CASSERTGGGETQYF. As DNA, the CDR3 is TGTGCCAGCAGCGAGAGGACAGGGGGCGGAGAGACCCAGTACTTC.

The genes are TRBV15 and TRBJ2-1, with D perhaps TRBD1 (5 bases). The germline V and J ends were trimmed by 0 bases and 4 bases, with 13 bases remaining between them. This CDR3 has 16 amino acids. Germline lookup yields CDR1 LNHNV and CDR2 YYDKDF (reference sequence). This CDR3 reads CATSRDHGARYNEQFF. In DNA, the CDR3 is TGTGCCACCAGCAGAGATCATGGGGCTAGGTACAATGAGCAGTTCTTC.

The rearrangement joins TRBV6-1 to TRBJ2-7; 7 nucleotides match TRBD1. CDR3 length: 12 residues. From germline, CDR1 is MNHNS and CDR2 SASEGT. V lost 6 bases to trimming and J lost 5 bases; unmatched junction nucleotides: 4. In DNA form, the CDR3 reads TGTGCCAGCAGACGGCAGGGGGACGAGCAGTACTTC. This gives the protein CASRRQGDEQYF.